This T cell receptor (beta chain) was captured by sequencing in a study of T cells in Graves' hyperthyroidism and ophthalmopathy. Germline V gene lookup returns CDR1 MGHRA and CDR2 YSYEKL. The CDR3 covers 15 residues. The germline V and J ends were trimmed by 3 bases and 1 base, with 13 bases remaining between them. This clonotype was picked up many times. Its target is unknown. Diagnoses rested on clinical symptoms, serum thyroxine and TRAb, thyroid ultrasound and orbital computed tomography. The study collected blood at first hyperthyroidism diagnosis, before any ophthalmopathy symptoms arose. Each 10 ml fresh peripheral blood draw supplied the PBMCs. Amplification targeted TCR beta CDR3 regions from RNA transcripts. HTBI primers were used for first-round RT-PCR of the TCR CDR3. A single record per CDR3 protein comes from TCRdb applying MiXCR to the multiplex PCR reads. Here the sample spans about 280,000 distinct CDR3 sequences, about 25% being singletons.

General study findings and limits: Separating ophthalmopathy from stable hyperthyroidism was achieved by a 13 V-J model.

The sample consisted of blood. The rearrangement uses TRBV4-1 and TRBJ2-7, with D maybe TRBD2 (5 bases). The origin of this receptor is a man in his forties with Graves' hyperthyroidism that later progressed to Graves' ophthalmopathy. The CDR3 DNA follows: TGCGCCAGCAGCCATCCGGAGAGGAGGTCCTACGAGCAGTACTTC. As protein: CASSHPERRSYEQYF.